The 13 T cell receptor beta chains in this list originate from one sample, sequenced in a study of OX40 agonist ivuxolimab in advanced cancers. The protocol was immunoSEQ multiplex PCR, while the TCRdb copy is restricted to in-frame clones and leaves out a portion. The sample contains about 35,000 clones, 84% of which appear only once. Sample: CD4+ or CD8+ T cells sorted from blood, taken in a trial of the OX40 agonist ivuxolimab. Receptors were obtained from an adult with an advanced solid tumor such as melanoma, head and neck, liver or kidney cancer.

The chain has TRBV4-1 and TRBJ2-3; unclear D gene. The CDR3 contains 15 residues. Germline V CDR1 and CDR2: MGHRA, YSYEKL. V dropped 0 bases and J dropped 4 bases, with 11 bases sitting between them. The CDR3 loop is CASSQDWRAADTQYF. The CDR3 nucleotides are TGCGCCAGCAGCCAAGACTGGAGAGCTGCAGATACGCAGTATTTT.

The chain uses TRBV6-6 and TRBJ2-7, with TRBD1 matching 9 bases. Germline loops: CDR1 MNHNY, CDR2 SVGAGI (reference sequence). There are 15 residues in the CDR3. The junction had 9 bases not matched to a gene; V was cut back by 6 bases and J by 3 bases. DNA of the CDR3: TGTGCCAGCAGCCGGGGACAGGGAAATTACTACGAGCAGTACTTC. It yields the protein CASSRGQGNYYEQYF.

V and J are TRBV19 and TRBJ1-2; D unresolved. V shed 3 bases and J shed 7 bases, with 9 bases lying between them. CDR3 length: 12 residues. Germline CDR1 is LNHDA and CDR2 is SQIVND (reference sequence). CDR3 amino acids: CASSISQFGYTF. The CDR3 nucleotides are TGTGCCAGTAGTATCTCACAATTTGGCTACACCTTC.

This clone was observed a single time. CDR3 coding DNA: TGTGCCAGCAGCCTGGGACAGGCCTTTTACGAGCAGTACTTC. Protein: CASSLGQAFYEQYF. The chain employs TRBV11-2 and TRBJ2-7, with TRBD1 identical over 8 bases. Germline V gives CDR1 SGHAT, CDR2 FQNNGV. The CDR3 is 14 amino acids. J gave up 4 bases and V 5 bases, and 7 bases lay outside the gene matches. The full variable domain, with the rest looked up from reference TRBV11-2 and TRBJ2-7, is EAGVAQSPRYKIIEKRQSVAFWCNPISGHATLYWYQQILGQGPKLLIQFQNNGVVDDSQLPKDRFSAERLKGVDSTLKIQPAKLEDSAVYLCASSLGQAFYEQYFGPGTRLTVT.

The chain employs TRBV9 and TRBJ1-1; D is undetermined. Germline CDR1 SGDLS, CDR2 YYNGEE. Trimming pared 7 bases from V and 4 bases from J, leaving 8 bases between. CDR3 length equals 11 residues. CDR3 residues: CASGGSTEAFF. For the CDR3, the DNA is TGTGCCAGCGGAGGTAGCACTGAAGCTTTCTTT.

The V call is TRBV19, the J call TRBJ2-5, with 8 nucleotides matching TRBD1. Germline CDR1 is LNHDA and CDR2 is SQIVND (reference sequence). The V segment lost 2 bases and the J segment 5 bases; nucleotides outside the gene matches: 7. The CDR3 runs 15 residues. The CDR3 DNA follows: TGTGCCAGTAGTATATCGCCAGGGGGCCGGGAGACCCAGTACTTC. It is translated as CASSISPGGRETQYF.

The V gene is TRBV5-1, the J gene TRBJ1-4, with 10 bases that match TRBD1. The V gene end was trimmed by 4 bases and the J gene end by 4 bases; junction bases not matched to a gene: 4. CDR1 is SGHRS and CDR2 is YFSETQ in the germline V gene. The CDR3 has 15 amino acids. The CDR3 sequence: CASSMGQGINEKLFF. CDR3 DNA: TGCGCCAGCAGCATGGGACAGGGGATTAATGAAAAACTGTTTTTT.

The chain links TRBV7-9 to TRBJ2-7, with 11 positions matching TRBD1. The V gene's germline CDR1 is SEHNR and CDR2 FQNEAQ (reference sequence). This CDR3 has 16 amino acids. Germline trimming cut 5 bases from V and 3 bases from J; bases unmatched to any gene: 9. As DNA, the CDR3 is TGTGCCAGCAGCCGACGAGGACAGGGGGCCCTCTACGAGCAGTACTTC. This sequence encodes CASSRRGQGALYEQYF.

This clone was observed once. DNA for the CDR3: TGTGCCAGCAGCCAACTAGGTACGTCAGAGACCCAGTACTTC. It encodes CASSQLGTSETQYF. The chain recombines TRBV9 with TRBJ2-5, with D perhaps matching TRBD2 (5 bases). Germline V gives CDR1 SGDLS, CDR2 YYNGEE. CDR3 length equals 14 residues. The V gene lost 4 bases and the J gene lost 4 bases, with 14 bases spanning the gap. Full variable domain (outside the CDR3, taken from reference TRBV9 and TRBJ2-5): DSGVTQTPKHLITATGQRVTLRCSPRSGDLSVYWYQQSLDQGLQFLIQYYNGEERAKGNILERFSAQQFPDLHSELNLSSLELGDSALYFCASSQLGTSETQYFGPGTRLLVL.

The gene calls are TRBV19 and TRBJ2-1; D is possibly TRBD2 (6 bases). The CDR3 runs to 16 residues. The germline V gene has CDR1 LNHDA and CDR2 SQIVND (reference sequence). The germline V and J ends were trimmed by 4 bases and 0 bases, with 13 bases remaining between them. The CDR3 sequence: CASSSRGGPSYNEQFF. In nucleotides, the CDR3 is TGTGCCAGTAGTAGTCGGGGAGGCCCCTCCTACAATGAGCAGTTCTTC.

In nucleotides, the CDR3 is TGTGCCAGCAGACCTGGGGGACAGGGCTACGAGCAGTACTTC. Translating it yields CASRPGGQGYEQYF. V and J are TRBV6-1 and TRBJ2-7; 9 nucleotides match TRBD1. The CDR3 has 14 residues. After removal of 6 bases from V and 3 bases from J, the junction contained 6 bases not matched to a gene. Germline CDR1 and CDR2: MNHNS and SASEGT.

The chain recombines TRBV7-2 with TRBJ1-5, with D maybe TRBD1 (5 bases). Germline CDR1 and CDR2: SGHTA and FQGNSA. This CDR3 has 13 amino acids. Trimming pared 1 base from V and 6 bases from J, leaving 7 bases between. For the CDR3, the DNA is TGTGCCAGCAGCTTAGACAGGTTTCAGCCCCAGCATTTT. Translating gives CASSLDRFQPQHF. Combining the CDR3 with reference TRBV7-2 and TRBJ1-5 gives the whole variable domain GAGVSQSPSNKVTEKGKDVELRCDPISGHTALYWYRQSLGQGLEFLIYFQGNSAPDKSGLPSDRFSAERTGGSVSTLTIQRTQQEDSAVYLCASSLDRFQPQHFGDGTRLSIL.

The V call is TRBV7-2, the J call TRBJ2-1, with D possibly matching TRBD2 (6 bases). In germline, CDR1 is SGHTA, CDR2 FQGNSA. Trimming pared 5 bases from V and 9 bases from J, leaving 17 bases between. The CDR3 totals 14 residues. The CDR3 DNA follows: TGTGCCAGCAGCCCGGAGGCTAGCGTGGTTGAGCAGTTCTTC. As protein: CASSPEASVVEQFF.